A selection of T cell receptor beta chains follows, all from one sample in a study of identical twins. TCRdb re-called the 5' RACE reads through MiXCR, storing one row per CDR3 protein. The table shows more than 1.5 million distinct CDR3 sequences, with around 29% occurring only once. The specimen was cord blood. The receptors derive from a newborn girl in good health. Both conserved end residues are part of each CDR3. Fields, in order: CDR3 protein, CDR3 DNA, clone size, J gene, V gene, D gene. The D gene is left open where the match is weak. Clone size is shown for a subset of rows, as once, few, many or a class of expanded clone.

CASSPFPGGLGNEQFF,TGTGCCAGCAGCCCGTTTCCGGGGGGGCTAGGCAATGAGCAGTTCTTC,few,TRBJ2-1,TRBV11-2,TRBD2
CASSRRLAGGLYNEQYF,TGTGCCAGCAGCCGTAGACTAGCGGGAGGCCTCTACAATGAGCAGTACTTC,NA,TRBJ2-7,TRBV7-9,TRBD2
CASSKRKAYNEQFF,TGTGCCAGCAGTAAGAGGAAGGCCTACAATGAGCAGTTCTTC,NA,TRBJ2-1,TRBV28,NA
CSADSGRIREQYF,TGCAGTGCCGACAGCGGGAGAATTAGGGAGCAGTACTTC,NA,TRBJ2-7,TRBV20-1,TRBD2
CSAPGGTVSYEQYF,TGCAGTGCCCCCGGGGGGACAGTTTCCTACGAGCAGTACTTC,few,TRBJ2-7,TRBV20-1,NA
CSASGTPPNNEQFF,TGCAGTGCTAGCGGGACTCCACCTAACAATGAGCAGTTCTTC,NA,TRBJ2-1,TRBV20-1,NA
CAISQTRIVNSYEQYF,TGTGCCATCAGCCAGACCAGAATAGTAAACTCCTACGAGCAGTACTTC,few,TRBJ2-7,TRBV10-3,NA
CASSHDGLANTGELFF,TGTGCCAGCAGCCACGATGGACTGGCGAACACCGGGGAGCTGTTTTTT,few,TRBJ2-2,TRBV4-2,NA
CASSVDLPYNEQFF,TGCGCCAGCAGCGTGGACCTCCCCTACAATGAGCAGTTCTTC,many,TRBJ2-1,TRBV5-1,NA
CATSDSRSSYEQYF,TGTGCCACCAGTGATTCCAGGAGCTCCTACGAGCAGTACTTC,many,TRBJ2-7,TRBV24-1,NA
CATSEVRNTDTQYF,TGTGCCACCAGTGAGGTCCGGAACACAGATACGCAGTATTTT,few,TRBJ2-3,TRBV24-1,NA
CASSQRLATSYEQYF,TGTGCCAGCAGCCAACGACTAGCGACCTCCTACGAGCAGTACTTC,few,TRBJ2-7,TRBV4-2,TRBD2
CASSYSIRGMAHYGYTF,TGTGCCAGCAGTTACTCGATTAGGGGGATGGCGCACTATGGCTACACCTTC,many,TRBJ1-2,TRBV6-5,NA
CASGNRGAPSDTQYF,TGTGCCAGCGGGAACAGGGGGGCCCCTTCAGATACGCAGTATTTT,NA,TRBJ2-3,TRBV5-8,TRBD1
CASSLRIAGTDTQYF,TGTGCCAGCAGCTTGAGGATAGCGGGCACAGATACGCAGTATTTT,NA,TRBJ2-3,TRBV7-9,NA
CASSLGNRALSYNEQFF,TGCGCCAGCAGCTTGGGGAACAGGGCCCTCTCCTACAATGAGCAGTTCTTC,NA,TRBJ2-1,TRBV5-1,NA
CASSYYTTGPGNTIYF,TGTGCCAGCAGTTATTACACGACCGGGCCTGGAAACACCATATATTTT,once,TRBJ1-3,TRBV6-6,NA
CASSLKGSTANQPQHF,TGTGCCAGCAGTTTAAAGGGATCCACCGCCAATCAGCCCCAGCATTTT,NA,TRBJ1-5,TRBV27,NA